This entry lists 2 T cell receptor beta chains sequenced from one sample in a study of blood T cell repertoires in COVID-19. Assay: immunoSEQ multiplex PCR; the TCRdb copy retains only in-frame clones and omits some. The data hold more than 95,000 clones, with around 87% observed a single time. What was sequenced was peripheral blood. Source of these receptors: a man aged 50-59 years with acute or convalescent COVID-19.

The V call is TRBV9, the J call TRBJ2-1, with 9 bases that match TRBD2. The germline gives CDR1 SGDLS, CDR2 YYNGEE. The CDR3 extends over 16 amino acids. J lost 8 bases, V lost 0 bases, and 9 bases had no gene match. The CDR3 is CASSVDVTSGFYEQFF. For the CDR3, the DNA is TGTGCCAGCAGCGTAGATGTAACTAGCGGGTTCTATGAGCAGTTCTTC.

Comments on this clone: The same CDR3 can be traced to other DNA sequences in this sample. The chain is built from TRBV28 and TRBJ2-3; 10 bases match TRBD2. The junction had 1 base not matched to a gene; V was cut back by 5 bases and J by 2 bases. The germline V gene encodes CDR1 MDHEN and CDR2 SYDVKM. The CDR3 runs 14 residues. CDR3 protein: CASSTSGDTDTQYF. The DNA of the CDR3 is TGTGCCAGCAGTACTAGCGGGGACACAGATACGCAGTATTTT.